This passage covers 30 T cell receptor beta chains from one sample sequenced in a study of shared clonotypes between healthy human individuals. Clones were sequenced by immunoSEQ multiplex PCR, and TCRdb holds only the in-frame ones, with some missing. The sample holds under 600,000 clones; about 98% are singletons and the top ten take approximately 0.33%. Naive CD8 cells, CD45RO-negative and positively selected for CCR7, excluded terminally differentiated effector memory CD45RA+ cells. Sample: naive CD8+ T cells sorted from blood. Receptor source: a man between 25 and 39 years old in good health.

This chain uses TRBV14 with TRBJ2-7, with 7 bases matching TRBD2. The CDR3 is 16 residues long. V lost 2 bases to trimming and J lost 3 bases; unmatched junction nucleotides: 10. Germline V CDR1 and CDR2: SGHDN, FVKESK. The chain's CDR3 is CASSQRAGVPLYEQYF. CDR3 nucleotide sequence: TGTGCCAGCAGCCAACGGGCGGGAGTTCCCCTCTACGAGCAGTACTTC. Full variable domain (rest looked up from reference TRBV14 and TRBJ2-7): EAGVTQFPSHSVIEKGQTVTLRCDPISGHDNLYWYRRVMGKEIKFLLHFVKESKQDESGMPNNRFLAERTGGTYSTLKVQPAELEDSGVYFCASSQRAGVPLYEQYFGPGTRLTVT.

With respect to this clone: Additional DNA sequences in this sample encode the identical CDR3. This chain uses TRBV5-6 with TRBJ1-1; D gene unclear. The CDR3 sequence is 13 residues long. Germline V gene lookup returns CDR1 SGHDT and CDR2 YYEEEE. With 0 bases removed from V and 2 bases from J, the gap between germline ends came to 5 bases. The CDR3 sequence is CASSLEGNTEAFF. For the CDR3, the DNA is TGTGCCAGCAGCTTGGAAGGCAACACTGAAGCTTTCTTT.

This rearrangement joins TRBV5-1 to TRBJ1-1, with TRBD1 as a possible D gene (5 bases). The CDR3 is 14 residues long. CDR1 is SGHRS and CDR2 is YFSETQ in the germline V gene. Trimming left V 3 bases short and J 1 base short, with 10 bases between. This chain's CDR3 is CASSSRVPNTEAFF. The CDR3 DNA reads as TGCGCCAGCAGCTCCAGGGTGCCGAACACTGAAGCTTTCTTT.

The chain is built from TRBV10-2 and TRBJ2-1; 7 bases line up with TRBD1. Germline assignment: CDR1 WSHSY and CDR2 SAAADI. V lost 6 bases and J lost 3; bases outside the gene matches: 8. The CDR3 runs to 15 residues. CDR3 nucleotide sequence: TGCGCCAGCAGGGAACGGGACAGATTCTACAATGAGCAGTTCTTC. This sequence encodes CASRERDRFYNEQFF.

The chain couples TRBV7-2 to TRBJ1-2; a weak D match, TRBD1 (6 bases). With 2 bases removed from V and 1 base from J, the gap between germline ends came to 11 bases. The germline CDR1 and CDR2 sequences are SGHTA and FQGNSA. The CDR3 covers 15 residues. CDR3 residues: CASSLSQGHNYGYTF. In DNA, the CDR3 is TGTGCCAGCAGCTTATCACAGGGACATAACTATGGCTACACCTTC.

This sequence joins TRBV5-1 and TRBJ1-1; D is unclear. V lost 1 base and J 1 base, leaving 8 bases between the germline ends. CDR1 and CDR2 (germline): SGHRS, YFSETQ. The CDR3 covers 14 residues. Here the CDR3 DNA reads TGCGCCAGCAGCTTGAACAGTTGGAACACTGAAGCTTTCTTT. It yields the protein CASSLNSWNTEAFF.

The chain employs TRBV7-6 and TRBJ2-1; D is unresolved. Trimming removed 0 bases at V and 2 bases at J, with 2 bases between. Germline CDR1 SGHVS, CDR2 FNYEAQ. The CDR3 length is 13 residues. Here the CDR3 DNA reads TGTGCCAGCAGCTTAGCTCCCTACAATGAGCAGTTCTTC. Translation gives CASSLAPYNEQFF.

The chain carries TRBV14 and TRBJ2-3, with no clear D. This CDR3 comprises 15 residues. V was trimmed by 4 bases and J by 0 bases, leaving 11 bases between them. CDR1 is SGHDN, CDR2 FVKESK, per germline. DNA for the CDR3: TGTGCCAGCAGCCCGAATGCGGCTAGCACAGATACGCAGTATTTT. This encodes CASSPNAASTDTQYF.

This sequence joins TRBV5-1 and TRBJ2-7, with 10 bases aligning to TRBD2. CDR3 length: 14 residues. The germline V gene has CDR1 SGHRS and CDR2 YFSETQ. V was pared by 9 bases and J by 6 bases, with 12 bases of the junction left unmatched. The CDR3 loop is CATSPSSGSLEQYF. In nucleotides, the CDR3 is TGCGCCACCTCCCCCTCTAGCGGGAGTCTCGAGCAGTACTTC.

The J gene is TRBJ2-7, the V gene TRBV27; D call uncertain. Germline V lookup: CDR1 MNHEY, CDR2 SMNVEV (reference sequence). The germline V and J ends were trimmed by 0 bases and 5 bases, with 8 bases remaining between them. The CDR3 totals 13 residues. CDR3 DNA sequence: TGTGCCAGCAGTTTATCGATCAGAAACGAGCAGTACTTC. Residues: CASSLSIRNEQYF.

The CDR3 coding sequence is TGTGCCAGCAGTCCGATGGAGAGCTCCTACAATGAGCAGTTCTTC. Protein sequence: CASSPMESSYNEQFF. The V and J genes are TRBV6-4 and TRBJ2-1; D is uncertain. Trimming took 5 bases from V and 0 from J, leaving 11 bases between them. Germline-derived CDR1 and CDR2 are MRHNA and SNTAGT. This CDR3 contains 15 residues.

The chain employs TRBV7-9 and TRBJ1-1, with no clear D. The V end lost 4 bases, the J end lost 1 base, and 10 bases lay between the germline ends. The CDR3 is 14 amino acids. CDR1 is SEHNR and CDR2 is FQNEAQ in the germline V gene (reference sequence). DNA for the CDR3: TGTGCCAGCAGCTCATTAGGCCCGAACACTGAAGCTTTCTTT. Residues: CASSSLGPNTEAFF.

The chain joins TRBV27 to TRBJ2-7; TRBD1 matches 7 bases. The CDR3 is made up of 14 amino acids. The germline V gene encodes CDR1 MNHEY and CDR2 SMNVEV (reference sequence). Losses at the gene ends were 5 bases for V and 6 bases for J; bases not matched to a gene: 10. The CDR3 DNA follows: TGTGCCAGCAGTCTTGCCAGGGGGTTTTTCGAGCAGTACTTC. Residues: CASSLARGFFEQYF.

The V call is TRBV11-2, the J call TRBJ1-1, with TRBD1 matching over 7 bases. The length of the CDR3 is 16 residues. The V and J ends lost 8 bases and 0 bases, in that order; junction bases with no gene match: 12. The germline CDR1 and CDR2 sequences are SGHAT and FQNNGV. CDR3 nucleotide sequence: TGTGCCAGCTGCTCGGATCTCGGGACAGTGAACACTGAAGCTTTCTTT. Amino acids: CASCSDLGTVNTEAFF.

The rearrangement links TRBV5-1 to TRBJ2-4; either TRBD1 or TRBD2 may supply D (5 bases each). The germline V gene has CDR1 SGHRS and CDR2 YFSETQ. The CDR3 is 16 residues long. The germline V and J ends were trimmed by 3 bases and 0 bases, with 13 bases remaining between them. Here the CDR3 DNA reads TGCGCCAGCAGCTGGGGGTCTCCTCCAGCCAAAAACATTCAGTACTTC. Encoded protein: CASSWGSPPAKNIQYF.

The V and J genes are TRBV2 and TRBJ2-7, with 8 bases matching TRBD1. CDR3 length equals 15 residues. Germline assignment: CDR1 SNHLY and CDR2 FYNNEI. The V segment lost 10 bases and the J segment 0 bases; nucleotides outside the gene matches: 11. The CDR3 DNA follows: TGTGCCACCCTAGGGCGGGACAGGAGCTCCTACGAGCAGTACTTC. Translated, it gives CATLGRDRSSYEQYF.

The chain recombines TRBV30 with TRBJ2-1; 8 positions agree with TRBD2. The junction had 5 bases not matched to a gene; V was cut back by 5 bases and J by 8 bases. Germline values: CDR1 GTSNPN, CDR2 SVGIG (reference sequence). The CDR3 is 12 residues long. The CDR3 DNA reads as TGTGCCTGGGGCGGGGGGCCGCATGAGCAGTTCTTC. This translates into CAWGGGPHEQFF.

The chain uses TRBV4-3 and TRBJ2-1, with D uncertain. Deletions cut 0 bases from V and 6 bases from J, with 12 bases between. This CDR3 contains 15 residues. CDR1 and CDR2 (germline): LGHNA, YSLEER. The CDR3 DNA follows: TGCGCCAGCAGCCAAGATCTTTATAGGGCCAATGAGCAGTTCTTC. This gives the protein CASSQDLYRANEQFF.

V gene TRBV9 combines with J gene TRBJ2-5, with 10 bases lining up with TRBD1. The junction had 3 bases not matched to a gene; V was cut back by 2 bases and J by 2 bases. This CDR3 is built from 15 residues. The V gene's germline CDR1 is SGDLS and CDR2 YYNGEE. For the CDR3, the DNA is TGTGCCAGCAGCGTTGGACAGGGGGGGCAAGAGACCCAGTACTTC. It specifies CASSVGQGGQETQYF.

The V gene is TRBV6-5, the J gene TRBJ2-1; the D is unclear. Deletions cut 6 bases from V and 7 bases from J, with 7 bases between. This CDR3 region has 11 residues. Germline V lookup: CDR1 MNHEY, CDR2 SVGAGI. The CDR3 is CASREGNEQFF. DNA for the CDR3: TGTGCCAGCAGGGAAGGAAATGAGCAGTTCTTC.

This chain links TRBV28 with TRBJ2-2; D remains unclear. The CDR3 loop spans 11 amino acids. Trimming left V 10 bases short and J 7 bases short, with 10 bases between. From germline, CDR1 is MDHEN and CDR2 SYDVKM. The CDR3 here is CAIRSGGELFF. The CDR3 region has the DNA TGTGCCATCCGGAGTGGCGGGGAGCTGTTTTTT.

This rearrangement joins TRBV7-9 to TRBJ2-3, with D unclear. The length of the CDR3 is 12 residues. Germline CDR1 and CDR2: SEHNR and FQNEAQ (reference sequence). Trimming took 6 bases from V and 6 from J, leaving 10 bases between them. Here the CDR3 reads CASRIIGDTQYF. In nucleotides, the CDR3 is TGTGCCAGCAGGATTATCGGGGATACGCAGTATTTT. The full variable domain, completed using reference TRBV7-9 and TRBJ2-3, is DTGVSQNPRHKITKRGQNVTFRCDPISEHNRLYWYRQTLGQGPEFLTYFQNEAQLEKSRLLSDRFSAERPKGSFSTLEIQRTEQGDSAMYLCASRIIGDTQYFGPGTRLTVL.

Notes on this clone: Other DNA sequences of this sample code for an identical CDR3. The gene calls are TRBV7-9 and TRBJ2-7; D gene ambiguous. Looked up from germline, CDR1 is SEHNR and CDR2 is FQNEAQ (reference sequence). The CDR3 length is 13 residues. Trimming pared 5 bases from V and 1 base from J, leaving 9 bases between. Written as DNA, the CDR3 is TGTGCCAGCAGCCTTTCGGCATCCTACGAGCAGTACTTC. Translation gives CASSLSASYEQYF.

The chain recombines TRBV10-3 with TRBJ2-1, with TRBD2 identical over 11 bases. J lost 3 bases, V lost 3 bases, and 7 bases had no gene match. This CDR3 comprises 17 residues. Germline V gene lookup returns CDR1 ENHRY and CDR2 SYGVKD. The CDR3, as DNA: TGTGCCATCAGTGATATAATAGCGGGAGGGATCTACAATGAGCAGTTCTTC. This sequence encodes CAISDIIAGGIYNEQFF.

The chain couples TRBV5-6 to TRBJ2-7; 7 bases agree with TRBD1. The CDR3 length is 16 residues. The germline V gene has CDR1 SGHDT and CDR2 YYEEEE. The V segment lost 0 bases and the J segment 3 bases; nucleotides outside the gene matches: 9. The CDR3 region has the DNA TGTGCCAGCAGCTTGGCGACAGGGATGAAATACTACGAGCAGTACTTC. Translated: CASSLATGMKYYEQYF.

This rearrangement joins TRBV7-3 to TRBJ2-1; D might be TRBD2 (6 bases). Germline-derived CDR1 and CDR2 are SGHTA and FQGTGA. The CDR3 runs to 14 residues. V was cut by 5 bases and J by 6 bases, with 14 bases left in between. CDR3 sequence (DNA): TGTGCCAGCAGCCTTAGCGGTCCGGGCAATGAGCAGTTCTTC. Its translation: CASSLSGPGNEQFF.

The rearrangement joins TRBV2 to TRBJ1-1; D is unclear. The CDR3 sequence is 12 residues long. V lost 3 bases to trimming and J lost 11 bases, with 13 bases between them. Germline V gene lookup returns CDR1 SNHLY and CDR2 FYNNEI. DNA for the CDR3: TGTGCCAGCAGTGACCCTCTGTCGTGGGCTTTCTTT. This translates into CASSDPLSWAFF.

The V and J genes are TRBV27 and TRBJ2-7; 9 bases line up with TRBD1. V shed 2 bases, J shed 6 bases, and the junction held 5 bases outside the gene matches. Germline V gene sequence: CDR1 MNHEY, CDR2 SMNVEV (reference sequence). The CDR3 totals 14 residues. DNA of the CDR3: TGTGCCAGCAGTTTAGGGACAGGGACCCGCGAGCAGTACTTC. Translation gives CASSLGTGTREQYF.

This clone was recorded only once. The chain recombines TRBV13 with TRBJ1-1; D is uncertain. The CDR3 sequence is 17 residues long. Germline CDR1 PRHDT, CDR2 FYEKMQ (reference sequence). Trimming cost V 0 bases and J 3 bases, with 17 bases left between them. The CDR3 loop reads CASSLGWGTDRDTEAFF. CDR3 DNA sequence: TGTGCCAGCAGCTTAGGGTGGGGAACTGATAGGGACACTGAAGCTTTCTTT.

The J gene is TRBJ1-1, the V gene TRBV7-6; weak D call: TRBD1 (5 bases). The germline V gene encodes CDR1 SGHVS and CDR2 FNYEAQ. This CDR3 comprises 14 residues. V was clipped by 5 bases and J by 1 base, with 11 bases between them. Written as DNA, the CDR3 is TGTGCCAGCAGCACGGGACCGCAGAACACTGAAGCTTTCTTT. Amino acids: CASSTGPQNTEAFF.